The source of this T cell receptor (beta chain) is a study of sequential checkpoint blockade in melanoma. Documented treatment: randomized to nivolumab then ipilimumab (arm A) or the reverse (arm B). Sorted cells were live CD3+CD8+, lacking CD19 and CD56, from PBMCs. The CDR3 is 15 amino acids. V was trimmed by 0 bases and J by 9 bases, leaving 16 bases between them. Germline V lookup: CDR1 SGDLS, CDR2 YYNGEE. This clone turned up a few times. The method was immunoSEQ multiplex PCR; TCRdb's version includes in-frame clones alone and lacks a portion of them. The data contain more than 9,500 clones, less than 70% of them singletons.

The V and J genes are TRBV9 and TRBJ2-1; D might be TRBD2 (5 bases). The sample here was CD8+ T cells sorted from blood (inferred from file names), taken from a patient given nivolumab and ipilimumab in sequence. This TCR came from a human donor with melanoma. CDR3 coding DNA: TGTGCCAGCAGCGTAGTCCCCGTCGGGGAGAGTGAGCAGTTCTTC. It translates to CASSVVPVGESEQFF.